Listed below are T cell receptor beta chains from one sample, sequenced in a study of shared clonotypes between healthy human individuals. Data came from immunoSEQ multiplex PCR; TCRdb stores just in-frame clones and leaves some out. The sample lists more than 500,000 clones, approximately 95% occurring once. The sample taken for sequencing was naive CD8+ T cells sorted from blood. These receptors were collected from a woman in her twenties or thirties in good health. CDR3s include the opening cysteine and the closing phenylalanine or tryptophan. D genes are given only for firm matches. The listing skips clone size in some rows; elsewhere it reads once, few, many or a size class.

clone size	CDR3 length	D gene	V gene	J gene	CDR3 DNA	CDR3 protein
NA	16	TRBD1	TRBV30	TRBJ2-7	TGTGCCTGGAGTGTGCCAACGGGACAGGGAGCCTACGAGCAGTACTTC	CAWSVPTGQGAYEQYF
NA	14	NA	TRBV6-5	TRBJ2-7	TGTGCCAGCAGACCCAGACAGTACTCCTACGAGCAGTACTTC	CASRPRQYSYEQYF
NA	16	TRBD1	TRBV10-3	TRBJ2-7	TGTGCCATCAGTGACCCGGGGCAGGGGGCGGGATACGAGCAGTACTTC	CAISDPGQGAGYEQYF
NA	16	TRBD1	TRBV28	TRBJ2-1	TGTGCCAGCAGTTTTGACAGGGGGCTTTGGGGCAATGAGCAGTTCTTC	CASSFDRGLWGNEQFF
NA	14	NA	TRBV4-1	TRBJ1-1	TGCGCCAGCAGCTACCTTACAGGCGTTGATGAAGCTTTCTTT	CASSYLTGVDEAFF
NA	11	NA	TRBV28	TRBJ2-1	TGTGCCAGCAGTGAGAGTGATGAGCAGTTCTTC	CASSESDEQFF
NA	13	NA	TRBV19	TRBJ2-7	TGTGCCAGTAGTATAGGCCCGGGACCTGAGCAGTACTTC	CASSIGPGPEQYF
NA	15	NA	TRBV28	TRBJ2-1	TGTGCCAGCAGTAACGACGCGAGTTCCTACAATGAGCAGTTCTTC	CASSNDASSYNEQFF
NA	14	NA	TRBV27	TRBJ2-1	TGTGCCAGCAGTTTATCATCCAGCATGAATGAGCAGTTCTTC	CASSLSSSMNEQFF
NA	11	NA	TRBV11-2	TRBJ2-1	TGTGCCAGCAGCTTAAGTGATGAGCAGTTCTTC	CASSLSDEQFF
NA	14	NA	TRBV2	TRBJ2-2	TGTGCCAGCATGGACCGGGCAACGACCGGGGAGCTGTTTTTT	CASMDRATTGELFF
NA	13	NA	TRBV28	TRBJ2-1	TGTGCCAGCAGTTTCGGAGCCTACAATGAGCAGTTCTTC	CASSFGAYNEQFF
NA	15	NA	TRBV10-1	TRBJ2-7	TGCGCCAGCAGCCCAGATTTGGGCGGCCTCTACGAGCAGTACTTC	CASSPDLGGLYEQYF
NA	13	NA	TRBV27	TRBJ1-1	TGTGCCAGCAGTCCCTGGGACCACACTGAAGCTTTCTTT	CASSPWDHTEAFF
NA	13	NA	TRBV28	TRBJ1-3	TGTGCCAGCACTGTGGCGTATGGAAACACCATATATTTT	CASTVAYGNTIYF
NA	17	NA	TRBV27	TRBJ2-2	TGTGCCAGCAGTTTATTGTTAGGTCTCGGGAGATCCGGGGAGCTGTTTTTT	CASSLLLGLGRSGELFF
NA	17	NA	TRBV28	TRBJ2-3	TGTGCCAGCAGTTTCCTGGGAGCAGTCGAGCATCCAGATACGCAGTATTTT	CASSFLGAVEHPDTQYF
NA	13	NA	TRBV28	TRBJ1-1	TGTGCCAGCAGTTCCGCCTTTGGATCTGAAGCTTTCTTT	CASSSAFGSEAFF
NA	15	NA	TRBV7-9	TRBJ1-1	TGTGCCAGCAGCTTCCCGATGGGGGTAAACACTGAAGCTTTCTTT	CASSFPMGVNTEAFF
NA	17	NA	TRBV28	TRBJ2-3	TGTGCCAGCAGTTCCATCCCGTCAACAGAAAACACAGATACGCAGTATTTT	CASSSIPSTENTDTQYF
few	11	NA	TRBV29-1	TRBJ1-1	TGCAGCGTTGAAAGGTACACTGAAGCTTTCTTT	CSVERYTEAFF
NA	16	TRBD2	TRBV9	TRBJ2-1	TGTGCCAGCAGCGCAGATACCGGGACTAGCATCGATGAGCAGTTCTTC	CASSADTGTSIDEQFF
NA	9	NA	TRBV5-8	TRBJ2-1	TGTGCCAGTACGAATGAGCAGTTCTTC	CASTNEQFF
NA	15	NA	TRBV27	TRBJ1-1	TGTGCCAGCAGTTTGGGGGGGCCCATGAACACTGAAGCTTTCTTT	CASSLGGPMNTEAFF
once	12	TRBD2	TRBV29-1	TRBJ2-5	TGCAGCGGTGGGGGAGGGCCAGAGACCCAGTACTTC	CSGGGGPETQYF
NA	14	NA	TRBV29-1	TRBJ2-7	TGCAGCGTTGAAGTAAGGGCAGACTCCTACGAGCAGTACTTC	CSVEVRADSYEQYF
NA	14	NA	TRBV27	TRBJ1-1	TGTGCCAGCAGTATAGGACGGAAGAACACTGAAGCTTTCTTT	CASSIGRKNTEAFF
NA	12	NA	TRBV6-1	TRBJ2-7	TGTGCCAGCAGTGAGGGGACGCGACAGCAGTACTTC	CASSEGTRQQYF
NA	15	NA	TRBV4-1	TRBJ2-2	TGCGCCAGCAGCCACTCGACTGGCTACACCGGGGAGCTGTTTTTT	CASSHSTGYTGELFF
NA	14	TRBD2	TRBV19	TRBJ2-7	TGTGCCAGTAGTATAGTGGGGACTAGCTACGAGCAGTACTTC	CASSIVGTSYEQYF
once	16	TRBD1	TRBV5-4	TRBJ2-7	TGTGCCAGCAGCTTGGGGGACAGGGGACCCTTGGGCGAGCAGTACTTC	CASSLGDRGPLGEQYF
NA	12	NA	TRBV6-1	TRBJ2-1	TGTGCCAGCTCAGGGCTAGGCGCTGAGCAGTTCTTC	CASSGLGAEQFF
NA	14	NA	TRBV10-3	TRBJ1-3	TGTGCCATCAGCCGAACGATTACTGGAAACACCATATATTTT	CAISRTITGNTIYF
NA	15	TRBD2	TRBV9	TRBJ2-7	TGTGCCAGCAGCGCCCTAGCGGGAGGGCCCCACGAGCAGTACTTC	CASSALAGGPHEQYF
NA	15	NA	TRBV27	TRBJ2-1	TGTGCCAGCAGTTTATCCACTAGCCTCCACAATGAGCAGTTCTTC	CASSLSTSLHNEQFF
NA	15	TRBD1	TRBV28	TRBJ1-1	TGTGCCAGCAGTTTACTAGACAGGGGAGAAACTGAAGCTTTCTTT	CASSLLDRGETEAFF
NA	13	NA	TRBV27	TRBJ1-2	TGTGCCAGCAGTTTATTTGGCCTTAATGGCTACACCTTC	CASSLFGLNGYTF
NA	16	TRBD2	TRBV7-9	TRBJ2-5	TGTGCCAGCAGCACCGGACTAGCGGATCTCCAAGAGACCCAGTACTTC	CASSTGLADLQETQYF
NA	18	TRBD2	TRBV5-5	TRBJ2-7	TGTGCCAGCAGCCAACAGGGTTCTCCGGCGGGAGGCCCCTACGAGCAGTACTTC	CASSQQGSPAGGPYEQYF
NA	13	NA	TRBV18	TRBJ2-7	TGTGCCAGCTCACCACTCGCGGATAACGAGCAGTACTTC	CASSPLADNEQYF
NA	16	NA	TRBV6-1	TRBJ1-1	TGTGCCAGCAGTGAAGGAACAGGGCTCTGGGGGACTGAAGCTTTCTTT	CASSEGTGLWGTEAFF
NA	16	NA	TRBV7-6	TRBJ2-2	TGTGCCAGCAGCTTAGTAACGCTAGCTGGGGACGGGGAGCTGTTTTTT	CASSLVTLAGDGELFF
once	13	NA	TRBV4-1	TRBJ2-7	TGCGCCAGCAGTCCACTATCCTCCTACGAGCAGTACTTC	CASSPLSSYEQYF
NA	15	NA	TRBV6-5	TRBJ1-5	TGTGCCAGCAGTCGCCGTAGAGGGGTCCGGCAGCCCCAGCATTTT	CASSRRRGVRQPQHF